These 9 T cell receptor beta chains were all obtained from the same sample, sequenced in a study of identical twins. TCRdb itself ran the 5' RACE reads through MiXCR, one entry per CDR3 protein. Of 500,000 or so distinct CDR3 sequences listed, approximately 14% are singletons. The same sample was also used in a study of yellow fever vaccine responses in identical twins.

The sequenced sample consisted of CD4+ T cells sorted from blood. All receptors derive from a woman aged 18-30 years in good health.

In this sample, this clonotype turned up a few times. The genes are TRBV9 and TRBJ2-1, with 10 bases matching TRBD2. The CDR3 totals 16 residues. CDR1 and CDR2 from the germline V gene are SGDLS and YYNGEE. J lost 9 bases, V lost 0 bases, and 9 bases had no gene match. DNA of the CDR3: TGTGCCAGCAGCGTAGGAAGCGGGGGGGCCCAAGTTGAGCAGTTCTTC. Translating it yields CASSVGSGGAQVEQFF.

This clonotype was seen a handful of times. CDR3 sequence (DNA): TGTGCCAGCAGTGACCTGGGGACAGGGCTAAATGAGCAGTTCTTC. The encoded protein is CASSDLGTGLNEQFF. J is TRBJ2-1 and V is TRBV6-4, with 9 bases fitting TRBD1. Germline V CDR1 and CDR2: MRHNA, SNTAGT. V trimming: 2 bases; J trimming: 7 bases; junction bases outside the gene matches: 6. The CDR3 loop spans 15 amino acids.

In this sample, this clonotype turned up many times. The chain uses TRBV25-1 and TRBJ2-3; possible D gene TRBD2, 6 bases. The CDR3 is 16 amino acids. Trimming took off 3 bases at V and 0 bases at J, with 13 bases between the two ends. Germline CDR1 MGHDK, CDR2 SYGVNS. The DNA of the CDR3 is TGTGCCAGCAGTGAGGGTCTAGCGCTAAGCACAGATACGCAGTATTTT. Protein: CASSEGLALSTDTQYF.

This clonotype came up a few times. This sequence joins TRBV7-9 and TRBJ2-3; D unclear. V lost 7 bases, J lost 0 bases, and 5 bases lay in between. Germline lookup yields CDR1 SEHNR and CDR2 FQNEAQ (reference sequence). This CDR3 spans 12 amino acids. CDR3 residues: CASTASTDTQYF. In nucleotides, the CDR3 is TGTGCCAGCACGGCTAGCACAGATACGCAGTATTTT.

This chain links TRBV4-3 with TRBJ2-6; D is unclear. The CDR3 runs to 15 residues. CDR1 LGHNA and CDR2 YSLEER come from the germline V gene. V lost 4 bases and J lost 0, with 7 bases in between. The CDR3 is CASSPGDSGANVLTF. CDR3 sequence (DNA): TGCGCCAGCAGCCCAGGCGACTCTGGGGCCAACGTCCTGACTTTC.

In DNA, the CDR3 is TGTGCCAGCAGCGCCGCCGGGTCATACTCCTACGAGCAGTACTTC. Protein product: CASSAAGSYSYEQYF. The chain uses TRBV6-2 or TRBV6-3 and TRBJ2-7; the D is unclear. This CDR3 comprises 15 residues. Per germline, CDR1 MNHEY and CDR2 SVGEGT. V lost 6 bases and J lost 0, with 15 bases in between.

The chain links TRBV5-1 to TRBJ2-1; the match to TRBD1 covers 7 bases. The ends lost 4 bases at V and 9 bases at J; junction bases unmatched: 13. CDR1 is SGHRS and CDR2 is YFSETQ in the germline V gene. The CDR3 spans 15 residues. CDR3: CASSHNEYRGSEQFF. In nucleotides, the CDR3 is TGCGCCAGCAGCCATAACGAATACAGGGGATCTGAGCAGTTCTTC.

This chain links TRBV2 with TRBJ1-1, with 8 positions matching TRBD1. The CDR3 sequence is 14 residues long. Germline V CDR1 and CDR2: SNHLY, FYNNEI. V gave up 9 bases and J gave up 1 base; unmatched junction bases: 7. The CDR3 DNA follows: TGTGCCAGTTCAAGACAGGGGCAGAACACTGAAGCTTTCTTT. Encoded protein: CASSRQGQNTEAFF. Full variable domain (outside the CDR3, taken from reference TRBV2 and TRBJ1-1): EPEVTQTPSHQVTQMGQEVILRCVPISNHLYFYWYRQILGQKVEFLVSFYNNEISEKSEIFDDQFSVERPDGSNFTLKIRSTKLEDSAMYFCASSRQGQNTEAFFGQGTRLTVV.

This rearrangement joins TRBV20-1 to TRBJ2-7; the match to TRBD1 covers 11 bases. This CDR3 region has 14 residues. The V and J ends lost 5 bases and 3 bases, in that order; junction bases with no gene match: 6. Germline assignment: CDR1 DFQATT and CDR2 SNEGSKA (reference sequence). The CDR3 sequence is CSAAFGTGGYEQYF. The CDR3 bases are TGCAGTGCTGCCTTTGGGACAGGGGGCTACGAGCAGTACTTC.